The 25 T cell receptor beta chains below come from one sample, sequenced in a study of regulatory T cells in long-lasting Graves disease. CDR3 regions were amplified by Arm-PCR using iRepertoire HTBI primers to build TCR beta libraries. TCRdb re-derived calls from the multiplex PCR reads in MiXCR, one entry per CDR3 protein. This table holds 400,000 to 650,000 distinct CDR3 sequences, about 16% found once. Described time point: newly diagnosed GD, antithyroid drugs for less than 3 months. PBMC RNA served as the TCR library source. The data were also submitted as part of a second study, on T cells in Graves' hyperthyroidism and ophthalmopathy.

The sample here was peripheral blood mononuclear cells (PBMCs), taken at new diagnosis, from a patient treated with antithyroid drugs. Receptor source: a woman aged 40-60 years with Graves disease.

CDR3 amino acids: CASSDSPGVMDTEAFF. The CDR3 DNA sequence: TGCGCCAGCTCGGACAGCCCGGGTGTGATGGACACTGAAGCTTTCTTT. This rearrangement joins TRBV5-1 to TRBJ1-1; perhaps TRBD1 as D (6 bases). Germline V gives CDR1 SGHRS, CDR2 YFSETQ. The CDR3 is 16 amino acids. V was shortened by 7 bases and J by 3 bases, with 22 bases between the two germline ends.

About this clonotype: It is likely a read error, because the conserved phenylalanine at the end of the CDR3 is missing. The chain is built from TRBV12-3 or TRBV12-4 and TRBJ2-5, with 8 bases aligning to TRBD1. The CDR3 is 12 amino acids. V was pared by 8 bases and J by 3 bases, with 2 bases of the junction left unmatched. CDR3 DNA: TGTGCCAGCGGACAGGGTAAAGAGACCCAGTACCTC. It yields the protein CASGQGKETQYL.

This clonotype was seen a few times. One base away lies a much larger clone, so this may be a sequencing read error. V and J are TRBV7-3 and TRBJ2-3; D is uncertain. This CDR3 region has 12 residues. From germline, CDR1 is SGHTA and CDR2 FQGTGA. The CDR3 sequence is CASNLSADTQYF. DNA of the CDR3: TGTGCCAGCAACTTAAGTGCAGATACGCAGTATTTT. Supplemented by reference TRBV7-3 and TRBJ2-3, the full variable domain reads GAGVSQTPSNKVTEKGKYVELRCDPISGHTALYWYRQSLGQGPEFLIYFQGTGAADDSGLPNDRFFAVRPEGSVSTLKIQRTERGDSAVYLCASNLSADTQYFGPGTRLTVL.

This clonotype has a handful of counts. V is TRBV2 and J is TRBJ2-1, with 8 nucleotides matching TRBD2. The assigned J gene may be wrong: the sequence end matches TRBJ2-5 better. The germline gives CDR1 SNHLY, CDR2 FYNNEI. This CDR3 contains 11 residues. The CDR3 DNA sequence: TGTGCCATCACGGCCGGGGGGGCCCAGTACTTC. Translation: CAITAGGAQYF.

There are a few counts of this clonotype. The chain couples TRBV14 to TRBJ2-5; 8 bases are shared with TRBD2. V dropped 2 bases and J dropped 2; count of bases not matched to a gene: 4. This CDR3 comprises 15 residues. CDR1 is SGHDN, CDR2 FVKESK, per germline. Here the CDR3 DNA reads TGTGCCAGCAGCCAACAGCGGGGGCCTCAAGAGACCCAGTACTTC. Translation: CASSQQRGPQETQYF.

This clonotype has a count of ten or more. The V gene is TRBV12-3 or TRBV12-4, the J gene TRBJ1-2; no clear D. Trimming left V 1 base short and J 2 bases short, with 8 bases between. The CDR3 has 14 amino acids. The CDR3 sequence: CASSLGSKNYGYTF. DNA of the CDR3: TGTGCCAGCAGTTTAGGGTCCAAAAACTATGGCTACACCTTC.

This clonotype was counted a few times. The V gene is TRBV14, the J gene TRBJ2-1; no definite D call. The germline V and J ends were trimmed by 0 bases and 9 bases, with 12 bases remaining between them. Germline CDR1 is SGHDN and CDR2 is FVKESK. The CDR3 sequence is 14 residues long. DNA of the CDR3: TGTGCCAGCAGCCAAGATAGTAGCTTTAGTGAGCAGTTCTTC. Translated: CASSQDSSFSEQFF.

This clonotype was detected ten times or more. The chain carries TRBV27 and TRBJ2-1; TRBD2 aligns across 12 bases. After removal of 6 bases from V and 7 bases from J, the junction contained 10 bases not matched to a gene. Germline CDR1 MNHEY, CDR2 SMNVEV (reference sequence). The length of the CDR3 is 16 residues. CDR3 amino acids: CASSLSASGGANEQFF. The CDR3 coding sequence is TGTGCCAGCAGCTTAAGTGCTAGCGGGGGGGCGAATGAGCAGTTCTTC.

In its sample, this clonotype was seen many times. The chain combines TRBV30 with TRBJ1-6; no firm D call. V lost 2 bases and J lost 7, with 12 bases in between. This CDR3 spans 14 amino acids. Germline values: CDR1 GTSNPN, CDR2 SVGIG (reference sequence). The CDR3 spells CAWSPGTLNSPLHF. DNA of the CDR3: TGTGCCTGGAGTCCGGGAACACTCAATTCACCCCTCCACTTT.

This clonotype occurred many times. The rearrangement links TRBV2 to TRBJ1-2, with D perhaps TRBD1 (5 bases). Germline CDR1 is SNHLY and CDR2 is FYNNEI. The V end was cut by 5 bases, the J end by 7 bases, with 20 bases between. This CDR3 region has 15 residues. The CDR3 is CASSPGTSIRGGYTF. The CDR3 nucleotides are TGTGCCAGCAGTCCCGGGACCTCAATAAGGGGTGGCTACACCTTC.

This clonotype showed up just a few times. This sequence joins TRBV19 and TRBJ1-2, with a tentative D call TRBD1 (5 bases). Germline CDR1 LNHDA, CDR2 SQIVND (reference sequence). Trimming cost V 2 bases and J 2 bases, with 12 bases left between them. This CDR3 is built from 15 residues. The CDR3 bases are TGTGCCAGTAGTATATCGGGGGGGGTGAACTATGGCTACACCTTC. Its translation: CASSISGGVNYGYTF.

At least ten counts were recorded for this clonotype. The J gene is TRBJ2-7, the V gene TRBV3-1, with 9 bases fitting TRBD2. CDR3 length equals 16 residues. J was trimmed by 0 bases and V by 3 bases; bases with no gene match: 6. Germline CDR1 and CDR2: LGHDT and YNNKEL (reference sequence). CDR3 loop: CASSHNRGLASYEQYF. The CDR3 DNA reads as TGTGCCAGCAGCCACAACAGGGGACTAGCCTCCTACGAGCAGTACTTC.

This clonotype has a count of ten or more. The CDR3 bases are TGTGCCAGCAGTCCCACAGGGGACCCTTTGAGGTACGAGCAGTACTTC. It yields the protein CASSPTGDPLRYEQYF. This rearrangement joins TRBV2 to TRBJ2-7; 7 nucleotides align to TRBD1. J was trimmed by 4 bases and V by 5 bases; bases with no gene match: 14. CDR3 length: 16 amino acids. Germline assignment: CDR1 SNHLY and CDR2 FYNNEI.

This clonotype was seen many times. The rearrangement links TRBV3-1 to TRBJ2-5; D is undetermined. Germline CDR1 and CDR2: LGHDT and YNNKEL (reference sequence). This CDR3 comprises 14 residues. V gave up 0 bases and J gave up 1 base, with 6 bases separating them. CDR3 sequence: CASSQEAFQETQYF. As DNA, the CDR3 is TGTGCCAGCAGCCAAGAGGCGTTCCAAGAGACCCAGTACTTC.

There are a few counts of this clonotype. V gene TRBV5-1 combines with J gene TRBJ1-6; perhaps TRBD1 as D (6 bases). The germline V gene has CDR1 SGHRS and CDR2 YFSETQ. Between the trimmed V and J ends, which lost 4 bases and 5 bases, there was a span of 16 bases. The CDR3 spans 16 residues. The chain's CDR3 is CASSLRQGSNNSPLHF. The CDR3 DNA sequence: TGCGCCAGCAGCCTACGGCAGGGGTCCAATAATTCACCCCTCCACTTT.

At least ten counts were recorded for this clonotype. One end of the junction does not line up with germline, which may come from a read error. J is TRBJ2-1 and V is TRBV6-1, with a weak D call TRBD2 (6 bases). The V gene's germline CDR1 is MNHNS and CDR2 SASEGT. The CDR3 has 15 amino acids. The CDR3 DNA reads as TGTGCCAGCAGTGAATACCAGTGGTCTGGGGGGTGGGTACTCTTC. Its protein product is CASSEYQWSGGWVLF.

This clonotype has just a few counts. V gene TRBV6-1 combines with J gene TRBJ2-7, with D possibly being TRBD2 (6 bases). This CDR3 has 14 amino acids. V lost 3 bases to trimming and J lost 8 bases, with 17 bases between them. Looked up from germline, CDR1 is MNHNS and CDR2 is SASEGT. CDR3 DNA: TGTGCCAGCAGTGACCGGGACTTACCTACCCAGCAGTACTTC. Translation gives CASSDRDLPTQQYF.

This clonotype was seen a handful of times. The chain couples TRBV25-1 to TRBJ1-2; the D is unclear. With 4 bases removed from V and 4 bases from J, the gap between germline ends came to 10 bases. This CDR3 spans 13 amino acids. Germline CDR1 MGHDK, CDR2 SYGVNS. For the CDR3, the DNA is TGTGCCAGCAGTGCGCAGGATCGCTATGGCTACACCTTC. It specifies CASSAQDRYGYTF.

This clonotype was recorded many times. This CDR3 is CASSNRDRGGEQYF. CDR3 DNA sequence: TGTGCCAGCTCAAACCGGGACAGGGGGGGCGAGCAGTACTTC. The V and J genes are TRBV7-6 and TRBJ2-7; 11 bases align to TRBD1. The V gene end was trimmed by 8 bases and the J gene end by 6 bases; junction bases not matched to a gene: 9. The CDR3 has 14 residues. Germline values: CDR1 SGHVS, CDR2 FNYEAQ.

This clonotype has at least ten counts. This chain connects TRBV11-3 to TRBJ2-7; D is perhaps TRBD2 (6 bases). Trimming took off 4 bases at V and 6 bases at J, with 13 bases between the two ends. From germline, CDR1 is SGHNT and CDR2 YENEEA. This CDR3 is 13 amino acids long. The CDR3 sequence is CASSSRPGVEQYF. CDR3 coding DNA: TGTGCCAGCAGCTCCCGGCCGGGGGTCGAGCAGTACTTC.

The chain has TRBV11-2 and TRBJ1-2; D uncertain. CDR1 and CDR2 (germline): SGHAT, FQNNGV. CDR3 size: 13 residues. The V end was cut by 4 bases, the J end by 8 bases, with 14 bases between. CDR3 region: CASSSAERSGYTF. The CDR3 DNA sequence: TGTGCCAGCAGCTCCGCGGAGAGGAGCGGCTACACCTTC.

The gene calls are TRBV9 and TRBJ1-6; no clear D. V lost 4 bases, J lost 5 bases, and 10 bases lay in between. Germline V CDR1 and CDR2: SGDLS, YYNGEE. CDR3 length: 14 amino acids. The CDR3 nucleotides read TGTGCCAGCAGCCCTCTAGGGAATAATTCACCCCTCCACTTT. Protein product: CASSPLGNNSPLHF. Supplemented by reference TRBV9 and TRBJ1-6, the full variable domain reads DSGVTQTPKHLITATGQRVTLRCSPRSGDLSVYWYQQSLDQGLQFLIQYYNGEERAKGNILERFSAQQFPDLHSELNLSSLELGDSALYFCASSPLGNNSPLHFGNGTRLTVT.

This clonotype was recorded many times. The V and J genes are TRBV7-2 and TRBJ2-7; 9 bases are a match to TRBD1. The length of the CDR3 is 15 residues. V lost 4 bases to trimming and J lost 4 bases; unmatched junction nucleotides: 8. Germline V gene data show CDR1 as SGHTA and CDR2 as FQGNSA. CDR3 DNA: TGTGCCAGCAGCTCCCCCGGGACAGGGTTATACGAGCAGTACTTC. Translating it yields CASSSPGTGLYEQYF. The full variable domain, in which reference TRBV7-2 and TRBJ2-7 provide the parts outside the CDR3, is GAGVSQSPSNKVTEKGKDVELRCDPISGHTALYWYRQSLGQGLEFLIYFQGNSAPDKSGLPSDRFSAERTGGSVSTLTIQRTQQEDSAVYLCASSSPGTGLYEQYFGPGTRLTVT.

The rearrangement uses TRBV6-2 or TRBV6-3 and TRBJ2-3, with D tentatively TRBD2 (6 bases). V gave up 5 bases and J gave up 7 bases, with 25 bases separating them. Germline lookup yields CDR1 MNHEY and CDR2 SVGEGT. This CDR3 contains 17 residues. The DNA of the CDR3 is TGTGCCAGCAGTACCCTAGCGCGGATCGTCCCGGGGAATACGCAGTATTTT. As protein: CASSTLARIVPGNTQYF.

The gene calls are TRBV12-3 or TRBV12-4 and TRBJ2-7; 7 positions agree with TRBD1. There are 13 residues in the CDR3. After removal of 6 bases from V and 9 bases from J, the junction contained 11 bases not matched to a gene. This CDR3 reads CASRLGQTTGQYF. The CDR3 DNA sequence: TGTGCCAGCAGACTGGGACAGACTACGGGGCAGTACTTC.